This passage covers 17 T cell receptor beta chains from one sample sequenced in a study of cytomegalovirus exposure and HLA in healthy donors. Vbeta (60) and Jbeta (13) primers were used in the PCR. Profiling relied on immunoSEQ multiplex PCR, and the TCRdb table lists in-frame clones only, not all of them. The sample contains 110,000 or so clones, around 70% of which appear only once. Sequencing was performed on PBMCs. These TCRs come from a man between 40 and 49 years old in good health and CMV-seronegative.

V usage is TRBV6-5 and J usage is TRBJ2-5, with D tentatively TRBD2 (5 bases). CDR1 MNHEY and CDR2 SVGAGI come from the germline V gene. V was trimmed by 3 bases and J by 5 bases, leaving 10 bases between them. The CDR3 covers 13 residues. As DNA, the CDR3 is TGTGCCAGCAGTTATGAGGGTTTTGAGACCCAGTACTTC. It encodes CASSYEGFETQYF.

The chain employs TRBV2 and TRBJ2-1, with TRBD2 identical over 9 bases. The ends lost 7 bases at V and 5 bases at J; junction bases unmatched: 6. The CDR3 length is 14 residues. In germline, CDR1 is SNHLY, CDR2 FYNNEI. This CDR3 reads CASKLTSGHNEQFF. DNA for the CDR3: TGTGCCAGCAAGCTGACTAGCGGACACAATGAGCAGTTCTTC. Full variable domain (rest looked up from reference TRBV2 and TRBJ2-1): EPEVTQTPSHQVTQMGQEVILRCVPISNHLYFYWYRQILGQKVEFLVSFYNNEISEKSEIFDDQFSVERPDGSNFTLKIRSTKLEDSAMYFCASKLTSGHNEQFFGPGTRLTVL.

The J gene is TRBJ1-1, the V gene TRBV2; the D is unclear. The V end was cut by 1 base, the J end by 1 base, with 16 bases between. This CDR3 contains 17 residues. From germline, CDR1 is SNHLY and CDR2 FYNNEI. The CDR3 loop is CASSEGTRPSGNTEAFF. The CDR3 nucleotides read TGTGCCAGCAGTGAAGGGACTCGCCCTTCTGGGAACACTGAAGCTTTCTTT.

Only one count was recorded for this clone. The chain is built from TRBV6-5 and TRBJ2-5, with 9 bases aligning to TRBD2. The DNA end lines up better with TRBJ2-7; the J call may be wrong. CDR1 is MNHEY and CDR2 is SVGAGI in the germline V gene. The CDR3 sequence is 14 residues long. CDR3 DNA sequence: TGTGCCAGCAGTTACCGGCTAGCGGGAAGCGAGCAGTACTTC. It encodes CASSYRLAGSEQYF.

This clone was seen only once. This chain joins TRBV27 and TRBJ2-1; D perhaps matches TRBD2 (5 bases). Germline V lookup: CDR1 MNHEY, CDR2 SMNVEV (reference sequence). V was cut by 5 bases and J by 5 bases, with 13 bases left in between. The CDR3 runs 14 residues. The CDR3: CASSNYGKNNEQFF. The CDR3 coding sequence is TGTGCCAGCAGTAATTACGGGAAAAACAATGAGCAGTTCTTC.

The rearrangement joins TRBV28 to TRBJ2-7; 10 bases agree with TRBD1. This CDR3 comprises 14 residues. V lost 9 bases, J lost 5 bases, and 10 bases stayed unmatched. Germline V gene sequence: CDR1 MDHEN, CDR2 SYDVKM. The CDR3 DNA sequence: TGTGCCAGTTCACCGGACAGGGGGACAAACGAGCAGTACTTC. Its translation: CASSPDRGTNEQYF. Filled out from reference TRBV28 and TRBJ2-7, the complete variable domain reads DVKVTQSSRYLVKRTGEKVFLECVQDMDHENMFWYRQDPGLGLRLIYFSYDVKMKEKGDIPEGYSVSREKKERFSLILESASTNQTSMYLCASSPDRGTNEQYFGPGTRLTVT.

The chain combines TRBV2 with TRBJ2-5, with 10 bases fitting TRBD2. Germline V gene data show CDR1 as SNHLY and CDR2 as FYNNEI. The CDR3 extends over 14 amino acids. V dropped 7 bases and J dropped 4; count of bases not matched to a gene: 6. DNA of the CDR3: TGTGCCAGCAAGGCTAGCGGGAGTGGAGAGACCCAGTACTTC. Protein: CASKASGSGETQYF.

The chain carries TRBV20-1 and TRBJ2-4; D perhaps matches TRBD2 (5 bases). V was cut by 7 bases and J by 10 bases, with 11 bases left in between. Germline V gene data show CDR1 as DFQATT and CDR2 as SNEGSKA (reference sequence). The CDR3 has 10 amino acids. CDR3 nucleotides: TGCAGTGTCCCTGGACTGATTCAGTACTTC. Its translation is CSVPGLIQYF.

Details on this clone: The sample carries other DNA sequences with the same CDR3. In DNA, the CDR3 is TGTGCCAGCAGTGAGCAGGGGGTCGACTACGAGCAGTACTTC. Translated, it gives CASSEQGVDYEQYF. The chain couples TRBV2 to TRBJ2-7, with 7 bases that match TRBD1. This CDR3 spans 14 amino acids. J was trimmed by 3 bases and V by 3 bases; bases with no gene match: 5. Germline V CDR1 and CDR2: SNHLY, FYNNEI.

A few counts support this clone. Given the absence of the conserved phenylalanine or tryptophan at the CDR3 end, a read error is likely. The V gene is TRBV28, the J gene TRBJ2-7; D may be TRBD2 (6 bases). Germline V gives CDR1 MDHEN, CDR2 SYDVKM. There are 14 residues in the CDR3. Trimming took 6 bases from V and 2 from J, leaving 14 bases between them. CDR3 DNA sequence: TGTGCCAGCAGCTCCCGGGAGTACCCCTACGAGCAGTACCTC. Encoded protein: CASSSREYPYEQYL.

The chain uses TRBV4-1 and TRBJ2-1; 11 bases fit TRBD2. CDR3 length equals 21 residues. CDR1 and CDR2 from the germline V gene are MGHRA and YSYEKL. V dropped 0 bases and J dropped 4; count of bases not matched to a gene: 17. The CDR3 coding sequence is TGCGCCAGCAGCCAAGAATCCCCCCAGGGGTTTGGGACTAGCGGATACAATGAGCAGTTCTTC. Translating it yields CASSQESPQGFGTSGYNEQFF.

This clone was seen a single time. The chain links TRBV4-2 to TRBJ1-2; D is possibly TRBD1 (6 bases). The V gene's germline CDR1 is LGHNA and CDR2 YNFKEQ. V gave up 3 bases and J gave up 3 bases, with 14 bases separating them. The CDR3 runs to 15 residues. CDR3 residues: CASSHLGRGDYGYTF. The DNA of the CDR3 is TGTGCCAGCAGCCACTTAGGCAGGGGAGACTATGGCTACACCTTC.

The chain employs TRBV7-2 and TRBJ2-7; D might be TRBD1 (5 bases). Trimming removed 5 bases at V and 7 bases at J, with 15 bases between. Germline CDR1 reads SGHTA; CDR2 reads FQGNSA. The CDR3 is 13 amino acids. The CDR3: CASSRTQLGEQYF. CDR3 DNA sequence: TGTGCCAGCAGCCGGACACAATTGGGAGAGCAGTACTTC.

The rearrangement uses TRBV5-8 and TRBJ2-7; D might be TRBD1 (6 bases). The germline CDR1 and CDR2 sequences are SGHTS and YDEGEE. The CDR3 is made up of 14 amino acids. V dropped 4 bases and J dropped 5 bases, with 16 bases sitting between them. The CDR3 protein is CASSILQGLDEQYF. The DNA for the CDR3 is TGTGCCAGCAGCATCCTACAGGGTCTCGACGAGCAGTACTTC. The full variable domain, rest sourced from reference TRBV5-8 and TRBJ2-7, is EAGVTQSPTHLIKTRGQQATLRCSPISGHTSVYWYQQALGLGLQFLLWYDEGEERNRGNFPPRFSGRQFPNYSSELNVNALELEDSALYLCASSILQGLDEQYFGPGTRLTVT.

The rearrangement uses TRBV27 and TRBJ2-7; TRBD1 aligns across 7 bases. V dropped 6 bases and J dropped 3; count of bases not matched to a gene: 14. Germline CDR1 reads MNHEY; CDR2 reads SMNVEV (reference sequence). The CDR3 totals 16 residues. The CDR3 DNA reads TGTGCCAGCAGATCCGACAGGGCGGCCGGAGACTACGAGCAGTACTTC. It is translated as CASRSDRAAGDYEQYF.

The rearrangement joins TRBV5-6 to TRBJ2-7, with TRBD2 identical over 9 bases. CDR3 length: 15 residues. V trimming: 4 bases; J trimming: 2 bases; junction bases outside the gene matches: 7. Per the germline V gene, CDR1 is SGHDT and CDR2 is YYEEEE. CDR3 sequence: CASSRAGTSPYEQYF. The CDR3 DNA sequence: TGTGCCAGCAGCCGAGCCGGGACTAGCCCCTACGAGCAGTACTTC.

A few counts support this clone. This rearrangement joins TRBV23-1 to TRBJ2-5, with 7 bases aligning to TRBD2. TRBV23-1 is noted as an ORF with a role that remains uncertain. Trimming took 6 bases from V and 11 from J; bases not matched to a gene: 15. The CDR3 has 14 amino acids. The CDR3 spells CASRLRPRRGEQYF. CDR3 nucleotide sequence: TGCGCCAGCAGGTTACGACCGCGCCGGGGGGAGCAGTACTTC.